The 23 T cell receptor beta chains reported below all come from one sample, sequenced in a study of prognosis after radiotherapy for stage I lung cancer. CDR3 of TCR beta was amplified from genomic DNA via a two-round multiplex PCR. During first-round PCR, primers specific to each TRBV and TRBJ gene were used. TCRdb re-analysed the multiplex PCR reads in MiXCR, keeping a single row per CDR3 protein. The data show about 11,000 distinct CDR3 sequences, 45% to 65% seen once. The input for sequencing was PBMCs, taken before or after stereotactic body radiation therapy (not recorded which). The origin of the receptors is a donor aged 50 or older with non-small cell lung cancer.

This clonotype appeared many times. The J gene is TRBJ2-1, the V gene TRBV10-3; D gene uncertain. Trimming took 4 bases from V and 6 from J, leaving 4 bases between them. This CDR3 contains 11 residues. Looked up from germline, CDR1 is ENHRY and CDR2 is SYGVKD. CDR3 region: CAISATNEQFF. The CDR3 nucleotides read TGTGCCATCAGTGCAACCAATGAGCAGTTCTTC.

In this sample, this clonotype turned up once. The chain links TRBV7-9 to TRBJ1-2, with 7 positions matching TRBD1. This CDR3 contains 15 residues. Germline CDR1 SEHNR, CDR2 FQNEAQ (reference sequence). The trim removed 5 bases at V and 5 bases at J, leaving 11 bases unmatched. The chain's CDR3 is CASSQGDSETYGYTF. CDR3 DNA: TGTGCCAGCAGCCAAGGGGACAGCGAAACGTATGGCTACACCTTC.

Remarks on this clonotype: One end of the junction is discordant with germline, which a read error may explain. The chain couples TRBV12-3 or TRBV12-4 to TRBJ1-5; 8 positions match TRBD1. This CDR3 has 15 residues. The CDR3 bases are TGTGCCAGCAGTGTGACAGGGGTGGCCAATCATCCCCAGCATTTT. Translated: CASSVTGVANHPQHF.

About this clonotype: This likely came from a read error, as a far larger clone is one base away. The chain recombines TRBV6-8 with TRBJ2-5, with TRBD2 identical over 7 bases. The CDR3 is 16 amino acids. The germline gives CDR1 MNHGY, CDR2 SAAAGT. CDR3 loop: CASIYFAGDIQETQYF. CDR3 in DNA: TGTGCCAGCATTTACTTCGCGGGAGACATACAAGAGACCCAGTACTTC.

This clonotype has just a few counts. A much larger clone lies a single base off, so this may be a read error. The chain uses TRBV29-1 and TRBJ2-3; 8 bases fit TRBD1. The CDR3 is 14 residues long. The trim removed 7 bases at V and 3 bases at J, leaving 9 bases unmatched. Germline CDR1 is SQVTM and CDR2 is ANQGSEA. The CDR3: CSAGDRQVTDTQYF. The CDR3 DNA reads as TGCAGCGCTGGGGACAGGCAGGTTACAGATACGCAGTATTTT.

The chain joins TRBV6-5 to TRBJ2-7; the D is unclear. Germline V gene data show CDR1 as MNHEY and CDR2 as SVGAGI. This CDR3 spans 13 amino acids. Trimming shortened V by 4 bases and J by 3 bases, and 10 bases separated the two germline ends. This CDR3 reads CASSSQALYEQYF. The CDR3 DNA sequence: TGTGCCAGCAGTTCCCAGGCCCTCTACGAGCAGTACTTC.

This clonotype counts as large (0.1 to 1%). The CDR3 region is CASRGRDRYEQYF. The CDR3 nucleotides read TGTGCCAGCAGGGGCCGGGACAGGTACGAGCAGTACTTC. The V gene is TRBV12-3 or TRBV12-4, the J gene TRBJ2-7; TRBD1 aligns across 8 bases. Trimming removed 6 bases from V and 4 bases from J; junction bases left unmatched: 5. This CDR3 is built from 13 residues.

This clonotype qualifies as medium-sized. The chain is built from TRBV7-2 and TRBJ1-6, with 12 nucleotides matching TRBD1. Germline CDR1 is SGHTA and CDR2 is FQGNSA. Trimming at V came to 1 base and at J to 9 bases, leaving 4 bases not matched to a gene. The CDR3 spans 16 residues. In DNA form, the CDR3 reads TGTGCCAGCAGCTTAGACGGGACAGGGGGCATTTCACCCCTCCACTTT. Protein: CASSLDGTGGISPLHF.

This clonotype was seen repeatedly, ten times or more. The chain employs TRBV20-1 and TRBJ2-5; the D gene is possibly TRBD1 (5 bases). The germline CDR1 and CDR2 sequences are DFQATT and SNEGSKA (reference sequence). V was cut by 5 bases and J by 5 bases, with 12 bases left in between. The CDR3 has 12 residues. This chain's CDR3 is CSAHRFPETQYF. DNA of the CDR3: TGCAGTGCTCACAGGTTCCCGGAGACCCAGTACTTC.

By sample share, this clonotype is medium-sized (0.01 to 0.1%). This sequence joins TRBV6-2 or TRBV6-3 and TRBJ1-2; D is unresolved. Germline CDR1 MNHEY, CDR2 SVGEGT. Trimming cost V 2 bases and J 7 bases, with 11 bases left between them. This CDR3 is 13 amino acids long. The CDR3 DNA reads TGTGCCAGCAGTTACAGGAGGGTGGGTGGCTACACCTTC. Its translation: CASSYRRVGGYTF.

By its share, this clonotype is medium-sized. The chain couples TRBV28 to TRBJ2-6; no clear D gene. This CDR3 is 16 amino acids long. Trimming stripped 4 bases from V and 4 bases from J, with 14 bases between. Germline V gene lookup returns CDR1 MDHEN and CDR2 SYDVKM. The CDR3: CASSSPRVAGANVLTF. The CDR3 nucleotides read TGTGCCAGCAGTTCCCCCCGGGTGGCGGGGGCCAACGTCCTGACTTTC.

With regard to this clonotype: A far larger clone is off by one base, so a read error is likely. V is TRBV28 and J is TRBJ1-2, with TRBD1 identical over 9 bases. The CDR3 has 13 amino acids. CDR1 MDHEN and CDR2 SYDVKM come from the germline V gene. The CDR3 DNA reads TGTGTCAGCAGGACAGGGGCCGGGGAGGGCTACACCTTC. As protein: CVSRTGAGEGYTF.

As concerns this clonotype: This clone may be a read error of a much larger clone one base away. This chain links TRBV7-9 with TRBJ2-3, with 8 bases matching TRBD2. Germline V gene data show CDR1 as SEHNR and CDR2 as FQNEAQ (reference sequence). The CDR3 consists of 16 residues. The CDR3 coding sequence is TGTGCCAGCGGCTTTACTAGCGGAAAAAGCACAGATACGCAGTATTTT. As protein: CASGFTSGKSTDTQYF.

Judged by abundance, this clonotype is medium-sized. The chain joins TRBV2 to TRBJ1-1; D not certain. The CDR3 consists of 13 residues. CDR1 and CDR2 from the germline V gene are SNHLY and FYNNEI. Trimming removed 7 bases from V and 4 bases from J, with 13 bases in between. DNA of the CDR3: TGTGCCAGCACTTCATCGGAGGGCACTGAAGCTTTCTTT. The encoded protein is CASTSSEGTEAFF.

The table lists this clonotype with a few counts. This chain connects TRBV11-2 to TRBJ1-2; tentative D call: TRBD1 (6 bases). Trimming removed 3 bases from V and 4 bases from J, with 15 bases in between. Per germline, CDR1 SGHAT and CDR2 FQNNGV. CDR3 length: 15 residues. The CDR3 nucleotides are TGTGCCAGCAGCTTTGGGGGGGGCTCGAGCTATGGCTACACCTTC. Translating gives CASSFGGGSSYGYTF.

The chain carries TRBV6-1 and TRBJ2-7, with D perhaps matching TRBD2 (6 bases). Germline V gives CDR1 MNHNS, CDR2 SASEGT. The V and J ends lost 6 bases and 2 bases respectively, with 14 bases between them. This CDR3 contains 14 residues. CDR3 DNA sequence: TGTGCCAGCAGCCCCTCCGGCGGGACCTACGAGCAGTACTTC. This encodes CASSPSGGTYEQYF.

At least ten counts were recorded for this clonotype. This rearrangement joins TRBV15 to TRBJ2-7; 7 nucleotides align to TRBD1. Losses at the gene ends were 0 bases for V and 0 bases for J; bases not matched to a gene: 2. The CDR3 contains 15 residues. The germline V gene encodes CDR1 LNHNV and CDR2 YYDKDF (reference sequence). CDR3 nucleotide sequence: TGTGCCACCAGCAGAGACAGGGGGTACTCCTACGAGCAGTACTTC. It encodes CATSRDRGYSYEQYF.

Points on this clonotype: This probably arose from a read error, given a far larger clone one base away. This chain links TRBV12-3 or TRBV12-4 with TRBJ2-5; D gene uncertain. The J call may not be correct, given that the DNA end is closer to TRBJ2-1. The CDR3 is made up of 14 amino acids. In DNA form, the CDR3 reads TGTACCAGCACTGGCGGAAACTCCTACAATGAGCAGTTCTTC. Translated, it gives CTSTGGNSYNEQFF.

This clonotype occurred many times. The chain recombines TRBV20-1 with TRBJ1-2; D is unclear. Deletions cut 1 base from V and 1 base from J, with 7 bases between. Germline V gene lookup returns CDR1 DFQATT and CDR2 SNEGSKA (reference sequence). This CDR3 contains 13 residues. The CDR3 nucleotides read TGCAGTGCTAGAGGGCGGGATAACTATGGCTACACCTTC. The encoded protein is CSARGRDNYGYTF.

At least ten counts were recorded for this clonotype. The rearrangement uses TRBV5-5 and TRBJ2-5; possibly TRBD2 for D (6 bases). Germline V gene sequence: CDR1 SGHKS, CDR2 YYEKEE (reference sequence). Between the trimmed V and J ends, which lost 0 bases and 6 bases, there was a span of 15 bases. The CDR3 runs 15 residues. CDR3 sequence: CASSLALGGRKTQYF. In DNA form, the CDR3 reads TGTGCCAGCAGCTTGGCCTTGGGGGGTAGGAAGACCCAGTACTTC.

As concerns this clonotype: A far larger clone is only one base removed, so a read error is likely. The chain links TRBV6-4 to TRBJ2-1; D may be TRBD1 (5 bases). V gave up 5 bases and J gave up 2 bases, with 16 bases separating them. The germline CDR1 and CDR2 sequences are MRHNA and SNTAGT. This CDR3 spans 16 amino acids. CDR3 protein: CASSYFRVGPYNEQFF. Here the CDR3 DNA reads TGTGCCAGCAGTTACTTCAGGGTAGGGCCCTACAATGAGCAGTTCTTC.

The chain joins TRBV2 to TRBJ1-1; D might be TRBD1 (6 bases). The CDR3 runs to 14 residues. The V and J ends lost 4 bases and 4 bases respectively, with 13 bases between them. Per the germline V gene, CDR1 is SNHLY and CDR2 is FYNNEI. DNA for the CDR3: TGTGCCAGCAGTGGTTTAAAGGGGGTCACTGAAGCTTTCTTT. It codes for CASSGLKGVTEAFF.

In its sample, this clonotype ranks as medium-sized. The chain links TRBV6-5 to TRBJ1-1, with D possibly matching TRBD1 (6 bases). V was pared by 2 bases and J by 9 bases, with 13 bases between. Germline-derived CDR1 and CDR2 are MNHEY and SVGAGI. The CDR3 is made up of 13 amino acids. CDR3 sequence reads: CASSYDGQGQAFF. The CDR3 DNA reads TGTGCCAGCAGTTACGATGGGCAGGGGCAAGCTTTCTTT.